This T cell receptor beta chain was observed in a study of blood T cells in healthy people across ages. To note about this clonotype: The antigen remains undetermined.

The study, taken as a whole, reports: The diversity estimates, figures obtained from one million T cells, were considered underestimates.

Germline V CDR1 and CDR2: MNHEY, SVGAGI. The V end was cut by 0 bases, the J end by 4 bases, with 6 bases between. CDR3 length: 13 amino acids. A sample-barcoded 5' primer and a J-beta primer mix were used in a second PCR of roughly 7 to 11 cycles. From the 5' RACE reads, TCRdb called clonotypes with MiXCR, one entry per CDR3 protein. The data show approximately 800,000 distinct CDR3 sequences, approximately 55% seen once. Per sample, no less than 5.5 micrograms of total RNA were extracted. This clonotype originated in a man aged 80 or over in good health. This chain joins TRBV6-5 and TRBJ1-2; unclear D gene. Sequenced input: blood. The CDR3 loop is CASSYSLTYGYTF. Here the CDR3 DNA reads TGTGCCAGCAGTTACTCCTTGACCTATGGCTACACCTTC.